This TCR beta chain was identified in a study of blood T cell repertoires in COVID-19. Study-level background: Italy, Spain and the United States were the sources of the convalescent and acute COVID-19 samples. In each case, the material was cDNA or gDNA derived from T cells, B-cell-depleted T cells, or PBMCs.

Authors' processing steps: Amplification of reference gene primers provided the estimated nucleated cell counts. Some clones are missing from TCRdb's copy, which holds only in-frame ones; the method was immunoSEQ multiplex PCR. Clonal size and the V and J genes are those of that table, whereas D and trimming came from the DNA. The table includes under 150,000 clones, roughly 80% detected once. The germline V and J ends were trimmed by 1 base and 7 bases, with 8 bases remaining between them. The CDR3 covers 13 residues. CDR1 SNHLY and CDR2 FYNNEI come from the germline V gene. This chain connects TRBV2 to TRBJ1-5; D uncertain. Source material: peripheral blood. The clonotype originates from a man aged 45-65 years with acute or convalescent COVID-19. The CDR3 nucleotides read TGTGCCAGCAGTGAAGGCAGGCCCCAGCCCCAGCATTTT. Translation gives CASSEGRPQPQHF.